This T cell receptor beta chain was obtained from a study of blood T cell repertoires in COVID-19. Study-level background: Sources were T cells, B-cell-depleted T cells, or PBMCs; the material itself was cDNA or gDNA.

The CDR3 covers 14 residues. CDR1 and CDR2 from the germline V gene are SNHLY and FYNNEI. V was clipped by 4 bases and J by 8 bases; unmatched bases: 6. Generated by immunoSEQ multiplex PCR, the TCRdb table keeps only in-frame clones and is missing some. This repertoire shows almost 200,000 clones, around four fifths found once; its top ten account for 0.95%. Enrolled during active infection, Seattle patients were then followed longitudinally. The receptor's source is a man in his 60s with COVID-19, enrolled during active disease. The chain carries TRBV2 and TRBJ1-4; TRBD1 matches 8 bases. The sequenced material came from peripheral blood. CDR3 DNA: TGTGCCAGCAGTGGCGACAGGGGTGGGGAAAAACTGTTTTTT. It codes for CASSGDRGGEKLFF.